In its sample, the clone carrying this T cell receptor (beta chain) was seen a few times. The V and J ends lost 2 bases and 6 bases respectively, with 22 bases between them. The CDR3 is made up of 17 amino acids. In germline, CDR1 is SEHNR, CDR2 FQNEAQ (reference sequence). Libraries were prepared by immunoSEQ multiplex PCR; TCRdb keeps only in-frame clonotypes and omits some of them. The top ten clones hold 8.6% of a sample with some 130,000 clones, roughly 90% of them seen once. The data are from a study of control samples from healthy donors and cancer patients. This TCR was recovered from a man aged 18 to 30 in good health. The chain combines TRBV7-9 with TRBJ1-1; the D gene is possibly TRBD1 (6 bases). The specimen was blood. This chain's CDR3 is CASSLFRGGSGHPEAFF. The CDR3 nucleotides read TGTGCCAGCAGCTTATTCCGGGGGGGGTCGGGACACCCTGAAGCTTTCTTT.